A selection of T cell receptor beta chains follows, all from one sample in a study of response to subunit inactivated influenza vaccine. TCRdb ran MiXCR on the RT-PCR reads and lists one entry per CDR3 protein. Among 800,000 to 1,000,000 distinct CDR3 sequences, 21% were seen once, and the ten largest hold about 10%. Here the sequenced sample was PBMCs from blood, taken roughly 5 days after vaccination. Receptors were obtained from a man aged 50 to 60 who received an inactivated influenza vaccine. CDR3s include the opening cysteine and the closing phenylalanine or tryptophan. The order of the fields is J gene, V gene, clone size, CDR3 protein. Rows may omit the clone size; those that give it use once, few, many or a size class.

TRBJ1-1,TRBV7-2,NA,CASSLSIWDTEAFF
TRBJ2-3,TRBV29-1,NA,CSVAPNAADTQYF
TRBJ2-7,TRBV4-2,NA,CASSQDDRSNYEQYF
TRBJ1-1,TRBV20-1,NA,CSASTQTGANTEAFF
TRBJ2-7,TRBV12-3/TRBV12-4,few,CASSFARQGDHEQYF
TRBJ1-4,TRBV5-1,few,CASSQGANEKLFF
TRBJ2-1,TRBV13,NA,CASSFRAGFDEQFF
TRBJ2-2,TRBV5-1,few,CASSLSVTTGELFF
TRBJ2-1,TRBV4-3,NA,CASTTTVSSYNEQFF
TRBJ2-3,TRBV27,few,CASRERGVWTDTQYF
TRBJ2-7,TRBV28,NA,CASSFSTSYEQYF
TRBJ1-2,TRBV28,NA,CASSPRTGEGGYTF
TRBJ2-4,TRBV2,NA,CASSTGTGWSIQYF
TRBJ2-7,TRBV20-1,NA,CSAREAGLAEQYF
TRBJ2-1,TRBV12-3/TRBV12-4,NA,CASSLIVRGLAGAGEQFF
TRBJ2-3,TRBV12-3/TRBV12-4,few,CASGTSGGTTDTQYF
TRBJ2-7,TRBV9,NA,CASSVGQGHQNEQYF
TRBJ2-7,TRBV12-3/TRBV12-4,NA,CASRASGQVDSYEQYF
TRBJ2-7,TRBV12-3/TRBV12-4,few,CASSHSLRTGRREQYF
TRBJ2-1,TRBV29-1,NA,CSVEILRQSPYNEQFF
TRBJ2-1,TRBV10-1,NA,CASSTSGGVSYNEQFF
TRBJ2-1,TRBV4-1,NA,CASSLEGSLSSYNEQFF
TRBJ2-7,TRBV18,NA,CASSPPLGRYYEQYF
TRBJ1-5,TRBV7-2,NA,CASSLATISPSNQPQHF
TRBJ2-7,TRBV6-5,NA,CASSYSEGKGYEQYF
TRBJ2-2,TRBV12-3/TRBV12-4,few,CASKFATSWTGELFF
TRBJ2-7,TRBV4-2,few,CASSQEQGTTYEQYF
TRBJ2-1,TRBV5-6,NA,CASSGYGGRNNEQFF
TRBJ2-1,TRBV7-2,many,CASSLGVSYNEQFF
TRBJ2-2,TRBV4-3,NA,CASSSGPGGAGELFF
TRBJ1-5,TRBV4-3,NA,CASSQERPGRRNQPQHF
TRBJ2-3,TRBV20-1,NA,CSASLRGLAASTDTQYF
TRBJ2-1,TRBV12-3/TRBV12-4,NA,CASTTGTSAEASSYNEQFF
TRBJ2-1,TRBV11-2,NA,CASSLTPGGHEQFF
TRBJ2-3,TRBV27,NA,CASSLGAGGLAGGTDTQYF
TRBJ2-7,TRBV20-1,NA,CSASDTTYEQYF
TRBJ2-7,TRBV20-1,NA,CSARKWHLNSYEQYF
TRBJ2-4,TRBV7-2,few,CASSLDSGRAKNIQYF
TRBJ1-2,TRBV10-3,few,CAIKGAVFYGYTF
TRBJ1-6,TRBV3-1,NA,CASSQTGAVGSPLHF
TRBJ2-3,TRBV20-1,few,CSGLGSGSTDTQYF
TRBJ1-6,TRBV7-2,few,CASSPFMSSYNSPLHF
TRBJ2-1,TRBV20-1,few,CSATGLLDWGAEQFF
TRBJ1-2,TRBV20-1,NA,CSARQQGRGYTF
TRBJ2-5,TRBV7-2,once,CASSTGQSQETQYF
TRBJ2-7,TRBV11-2,NA,CASSLVWLGRDSYEQYF
TRBJ2-3,TRBV3-1,few,CASSQVRDRTDTQYF
TRBJ2-1,TRBV7-2,NA,CASSPGTGLDNEKFF
TRBJ2-5,TRBV7-2,few,CASSLALTSGRAETQYF
TRBJ2-2,TRBV7-2,NA,CASSLALDRGNTGELFF